This TCR beta chain originates from a study of regulatory T cells in long-lasting Graves disease. Study-level results: Persistent cases favored TRBV28, TRBJ1-2 and TRBJ2-5.

The count of this clonotype is one. The antigen remains unidentified. Unmatched junction bases numbered 2, after V lost 5 bases and J lost 1 base. The CDR3 is made up of 14 amino acids. Germline CDR1 reads ENHRY; CDR2 reads SYGVKD. Documented time point: persistent/refractory GD, antithyroid drugs over 5 years with positive TRAb. PBMCs were the source of the RNA used for TCR sequencing. Around 10 milliliters of peripheral blood were taken and placed in EDTA tubes. To make TCR beta libraries, researchers used iRepertoire HTBI primers and Arm-PCR of CDR3 regions. TCRdb recomputed calls from the multiplex PCR reads with MiXCR, one row per CDR3 protein. The sample lists about 340,000 distinct CDR3 sequences; about 19% were seen once.

The sample here was peripheral blood mononuclear cells (PBMCs), taken when the disease was refractory, from a patient treated with antithyroid drugs. This receptor was obtained from a female donor with Graves disease. The rearrangement joins TRBV10-3 to TRBJ2-3; 8 positions match TRBD1. The CDR3 protein is CAISPGQGTDTQYF. The CDR3 DNA follows: TGTGCCATCAGTCCGGGACAGGGCACAGATACGCAGTATTTT.